These 6 T cell receptor beta chains were all obtained from the same sample, sequenced in a study of low-dose radiotherapy and immunotherapy resistance in tumors. The time point here: after trial treatment. Treatment: LDRT plus nivolumab, ipilimumab, low-dose cyclophosphamide and aspirin (RACIN trial). Alpha- and beta-chain coverage of first-strand cDNA came from TRAV- and TRBV-specific primers. The authors amplified TCRs for about 20 PCR cycles with a constant-region primer and a V-primer adapter. TCRdb fed the reads into MiXCR, producing one record per CDR3 protein. The sample carries about 100,000 distinct CDR3 sequences, roughly 20% recorded once. The sequenced sample was PBMCs, obtained after low-dose radiotherapy plus immunotherapy. All receptors come from a male donor with prostate cancer.

The CDR3 spells CSVVGLAGQETQYF. CDR3 sequence (DNA): TGCAGCGTTGTGGGATTAGCGGGCCAAGAGACCCAGTACTTC. The chain uses TRBV29-1 and TRBJ2-5; 7 bases match TRBD2. Germline CDR1 reads SQVTM; CDR2 reads ANQGSEA. The CDR3 spans 14 residues. The V gene end was trimmed by 4 bases and the J gene end by 1 base; junction bases not matched to a gene: 6.

In the case of this clonotype: Mismatch with germline at one junction end may stem from a read error. The chain is built from TRBV5-3 and TRBJ1-5; D not certain. TRBV5-3 is annotated as an ORF whose role is uncertain. This CDR3 is built from 15 residues. The CDR3 protein is CASSQNGYSNQPQHF. DNA of the CDR3: TGCGCCAGCAGCCAAAACGGTTATAGCAATCAGCCCCAGCATTTT.

This clonotype was seen repeatedly, ten times or more. V is TRBV21-1 and J is TRBJ2-2; the D segment call TRBD2 is taken from the table without a DNA check. TRBV21-1 is termed a pseudogene. This CDR3 has 14 residues. The CDR3 loop reads CASSKGTRAGELFF. DNA of the CDR3: TGTGCCAGCAGCAAAGGGACTAGGGCCGGGGAGCTGTTTTTT.

The sample holds many counts of this clonotype. The chain is built from TRBV29-1 and TRBJ2-7, with TRBD2 as a possible D gene (5 bases). Germline CDR1 SQVTM, CDR2 ANQGSEA. The CDR3 length is 13 residues. Trimming pared 3 bases from V and 4 bases from J, leaving 13 bases between. CDR3 protein: CSVEAGGAYEQYF. In DNA, the CDR3 is TGCAGCGTTGAGGCAGGAGGAGCGTACGAGCAGTACTTC.

Details on this clonotype: The DNA is omitted, as the CDR3 cannot be located on it reliably, and the CDR3 follows TCRdb's listing. The chain couples TRBV5-1 to TRBJ2-2; TRBD1 is the table's D call and was not checked against the DNA. The CDR3 is 16 amino acids long, termini counted. Germline assignment: CDR1 SGHRS and CDR2 YFSETQ. CDR3 protein: CASSSYTGGTGELFFF.

The sample holds a few counts of this clonotype. The rearrangement uses TRBV20-1 and TRBJ1-3; D call uncertain. V lost 3 bases and J lost 1, with 13 bases in between. This CDR3 is 15 amino acids long. From germline, CDR1 is DFQATT and CDR2 SNEGSKA (reference sequence). DNA of the CDR3: TGCAGTGCTAGTCCTCTAGGGAGTTCTGGAAACACCATATATTTT. Protein sequence: CSASPLGSSGNTIYF.